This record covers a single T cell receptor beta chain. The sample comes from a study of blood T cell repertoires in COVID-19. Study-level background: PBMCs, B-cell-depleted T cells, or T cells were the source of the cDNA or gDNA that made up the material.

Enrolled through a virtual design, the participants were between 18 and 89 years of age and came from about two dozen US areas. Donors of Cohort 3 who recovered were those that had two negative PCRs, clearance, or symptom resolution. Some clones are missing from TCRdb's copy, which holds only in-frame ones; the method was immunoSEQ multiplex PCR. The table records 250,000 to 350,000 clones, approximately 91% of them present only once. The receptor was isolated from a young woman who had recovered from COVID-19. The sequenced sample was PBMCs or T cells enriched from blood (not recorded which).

The CDR3 region is CASSAQGRHEAFF. The CDR3 coding sequence is TGTGCCAGCAGCGCACAGGGCAGACATGAAGCTTTCTTT. This chain uses TRBV5-6 with TRBJ1-1; D may be TRBD1 (6 bases). The germline V gene encodes CDR1 SGHDT and CDR2 YYEEEE. Trimming removed 4 bases at V and 7 bases at J, with 14 bases between. CDR3 length: 13 amino acids. Combining the CDR3 with reference TRBV5-6 and TRBJ1-1 gives the whole variable domain DAGVTQSPTHLIKTRGQQVTLRCSPKSGHDTVSWYQQALGQGPQFIFQYYEEEERQRGNFPDRFSGHQFPNYSSELNVNALLLGDSALYLCASSAQGRHEAFFGQGTRLTVV.